This T cell receptor (beta chain) appears in the sequencing data of a study of graft-versus-host responses after intestinal transplantation. Germline lookup yields CDR1 SGHNT and CDR2 YYREEE (reference sequence). Trimming shortened V by 1 base and J by 2 bases, and 10 bases separated the two germline ends. This CDR3 spans 14 amino acids. Sequencing was performed with immunoSEQ multiplex PCR; in TCRdb, only in-frame clones are kept and a portion is missing. The data show 13,000 to 15,000 clones, 35% to 45% seen once. This clone has just a few counts. Plating combined approximately 200,000 CFSE-labeled responder cells with approximately 200,000 irradiated, violet-dye-labeled stimulator cells.

Material: alloreactive CD8+ T cells from a mixed lymphocyte reaction culture, obtained before intestinal transplant. This sample's subset: CFSE-low proliferating T cells sorted from roughly 6-day pre-transplant mixed lymphocyte reaction (GvH or HvG direction). The clonotype comes from a human patient who received an intestinal transplant. This chain connects TRBV5-4 to TRBJ2-7, with D unresolved. Written as DNA, the CDR3 is TGTGCCAGCAGCTTGAATTACAGCCCCTACGAGCAGTACTTC. This encodes CASSLNYSPYEQYF.